This paragraph covers one T cell receptor beta chain sequence. What it binds is not known. V shed 3 bases and J shed 1 base, with 13 bases lying between them. CDR1 SGHDT and CDR2 YYEEEE come from the germline V gene. The length of the CDR3 is 15 residues. This specimen belongs to a study of cytomegalovirus exposure and HLA in healthy donors. On the study more broadly: The 110 or so validation repertoires used a platform that matched the one used for the roughly 700 first-cohort repertoires, as a later analysis reported.

Study findings and constraints: CMV antigen specificity was confirmed in vitro for a few CMV-associated chains. As was reported, the classifier diagnosed cytomegalovirus status with high specificity and sensitivity.

TCRdb's table, derived via immunoSEQ multiplex PCR, lists solely in-frame clones and lacks some. The sample has tens of thousands of clones, around 93% seen once. The sequenced sample was PBMCs. J is TRBJ2-5 and V is TRBV5-6, with D possibly matching TRBD1 (5 bases). The sequence derives from a woman between 25 and 40 years old in good health and CMV-seropositive. DNA for the CDR3: TGTGCCAGCAGCTATCCGCAGCAGGGCCAAGAGACCCAGTACTTC. Its protein product is CASSYPQQGQETQYF.